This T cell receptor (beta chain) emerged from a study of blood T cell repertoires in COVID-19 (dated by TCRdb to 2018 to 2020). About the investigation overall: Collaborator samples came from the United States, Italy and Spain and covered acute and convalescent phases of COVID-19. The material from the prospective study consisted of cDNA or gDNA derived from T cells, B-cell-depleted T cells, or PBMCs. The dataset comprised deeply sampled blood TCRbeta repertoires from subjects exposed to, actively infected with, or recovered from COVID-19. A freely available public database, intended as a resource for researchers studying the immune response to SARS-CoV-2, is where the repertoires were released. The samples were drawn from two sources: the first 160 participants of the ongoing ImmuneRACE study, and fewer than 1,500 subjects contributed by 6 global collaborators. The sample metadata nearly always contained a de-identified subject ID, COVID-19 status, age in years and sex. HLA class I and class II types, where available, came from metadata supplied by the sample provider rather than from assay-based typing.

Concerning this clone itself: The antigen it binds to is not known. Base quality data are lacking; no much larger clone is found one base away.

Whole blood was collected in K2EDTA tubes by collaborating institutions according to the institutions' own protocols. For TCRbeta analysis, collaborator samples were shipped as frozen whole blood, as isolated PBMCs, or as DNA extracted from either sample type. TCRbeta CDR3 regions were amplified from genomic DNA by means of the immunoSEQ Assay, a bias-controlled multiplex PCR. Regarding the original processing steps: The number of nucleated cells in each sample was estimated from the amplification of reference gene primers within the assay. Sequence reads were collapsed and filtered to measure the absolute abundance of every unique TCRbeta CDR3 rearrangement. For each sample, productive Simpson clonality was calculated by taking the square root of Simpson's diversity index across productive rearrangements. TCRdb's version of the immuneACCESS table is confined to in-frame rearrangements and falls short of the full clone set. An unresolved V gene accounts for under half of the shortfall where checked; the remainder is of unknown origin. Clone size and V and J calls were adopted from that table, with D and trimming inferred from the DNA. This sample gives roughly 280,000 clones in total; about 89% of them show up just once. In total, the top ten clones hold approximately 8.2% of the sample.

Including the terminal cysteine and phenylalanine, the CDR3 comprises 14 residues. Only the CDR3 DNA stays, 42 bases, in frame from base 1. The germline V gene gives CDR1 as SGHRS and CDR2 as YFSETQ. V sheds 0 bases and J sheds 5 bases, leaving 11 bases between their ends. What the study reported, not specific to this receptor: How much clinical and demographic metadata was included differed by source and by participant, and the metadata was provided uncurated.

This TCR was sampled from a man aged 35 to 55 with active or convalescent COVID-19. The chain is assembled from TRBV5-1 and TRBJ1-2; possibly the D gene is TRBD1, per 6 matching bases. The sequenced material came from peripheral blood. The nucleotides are TGCGCCAGCAGCTTGGGGCGAAGGGGGTATGGCTACACCTTC. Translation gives CASSLGRRGYGYTF.